The 21 T cell receptor beta chains given below trace back to one sample, sequenced in a study of shared clonotypes between healthy human individuals. TCRdb's copy holds only in-frame clones and misses some; the assay was immunoSEQ multiplex PCR. The sample lists approximately 980,000 clones, over 75% occurring once. Material for sequencing was memory CD4+ T cells sorted from blood. Stated subset: CD45RA-negative fraction. These TCRs come from a man aged 18 to 29 in good health.

The gene calls are TRBV29-1 and TRBJ1-1; D gene uncertain. Trimming removed 8 bases at V and 0 bases at J, with 13 bases between. Germline V lookup: CDR1 SQVTM, CDR2 ANQGSEA. CDR3 length equals 13 residues. DNA of the CDR3: TGCAGCACGGAAGACGGTTTGAACACTGAAGCTTTCTTT. It encodes CSTEDGLNTEAFF.

In its sample, this clone was seen once. Other DNA sequences from this sample encode an identical CDR3 as well. This chain joins TRBV7-9 and TRBJ1-1, with D possibly matching TRBD1 (5 bases). Germline loops: CDR1 SEHNR, CDR2 FQNEAQ (reference sequence). CDR3 length: 14 amino acids. The ends were cut back, 2 bases at V and 3 bases at J, with 10 bases in the middle. CDR3 coding DNA: TGTGCCAGCAGCTTACAGGGTCGTGACACTGAAGCTTTCTTT. This sequence encodes CASSLQGRDTEAFF.

The chain uses TRBV4-2 and TRBJ2-2, with 9 bases matching TRBD2. The junction had 14 bases not matched to a gene; V was cut back by 5 bases and J by 7 bases. There are 17 residues in the CDR3. Germline V gene lookup returns CDR1 LGHNA and CDR2 YNFKEQ. For the CDR3, the DNA is TGTGCCAGCAGCTCCCAAGGAGCGGGAGGTTTAAGCGGGGAGCTGTTTTTT. Translating gives CASSSQGAGGLSGELFF.

This clone occurred once. The V gene is TRBV18, the J gene TRBJ2-6; 7 nucleotides match TRBD1. This CDR3 spans 17 amino acids. Trimming cost V 3 bases and J 0 bases; bases outside gene matches: 5. Per the germline V gene, CDR1 is KGHSH and CDR2 is LQKENI. CDR3 sequence: CASSPGQATSGANVLTF. CDR3 bases: TGTGCCAGCTCACCTGGACAGGCGACCTCTGGGGCCAACGTCCTGACTTTC.

The genes are TRBV6-4 and TRBJ1-2, with D uncertain. The CDR3 has 11 amino acids. Trimming removed 6 bases from V and 6 bases from J, with 8 bases in between. Germline loops: CDR1 MRHNA, CDR2 SNTAGT. The CDR3 loop reads CASSPEDGYTF. The CDR3 DNA is TGTGCCAGCAGCCCCGAGGATGGCTACACCTTC.

This clone was detected many times. This sequence joins TRBV9 and TRBJ1-4; 8 nucleotides line up with TRBD1. The CDR3 is 16 residues long. Germline V gene data show CDR1 as SGDLS and CDR2 as YYNGEE. Unmatched junction bases numbered 5, after V lost 4 bases and J lost 0 bases. The chain's CDR3 is CASSSGQGATNEKLFF. For the CDR3, the DNA is TGTGCCAGCAGCTCCGGACAGGGTGCAACTAATGAAAAACTGTTTTTT.

This clone was detected only a few times. The chain couples TRBV6-1 to TRBJ1-2; TRBD1 might be the D (6 bases). This CDR3 spans 14 amino acids. Per germline, CDR1 MNHNS and CDR2 SASEGT. Between the trimmed V and J ends, which lost 8 bases and 3 bases, there was a span of 16 bases. The CDR3 nucleotides read TGTGCCAGCCACATGGGGGCAGCATACTATGGCTACACCTTC. Residues: CASHMGAAYYGYTF.

The genes are TRBV15 and TRBJ2-1; D is tentatively TRBD1 or TRBD2 (6 bases each). The germline CDR1 and CDR2 sequences are LNHNV and YYDKDF (reference sequence). The ends were cut back, 1 base at V and 9 bases at J, with 19 bases in the middle. CDR3 length: 16 amino acids. CDR3 in DNA: TGTGCCACCAGCAGAGCTGGTAGCGGTAAACAGGGTGAGCAGTTCTTC. Residues: CATSRAGSGKQGEQFF.

Only a few counts were recorded for this clone. The sample contains more than one DNA sequence encoding this CDR3. The chain couples TRBV19 to TRBJ1-5; D is perhaps TRBD1 (6 bases). The CDR3 has 14 amino acids. The V end lost 3 bases, the J end lost 4 bases, and 10 bases lay between the germline ends. Germline-derived CDR1 and CDR2 are LNHDA and SQIVND (reference sequence). CDR3 sequence (DNA): TGTGCCAGTAGTATCGGCACAGGGAATCAGCCCCAGCATTTT. Translated, it gives CASSIGTGNQPQHF.

The V and J genes are TRBV5-4 and TRBJ2-1, with D maybe TRBD2 (5 bases). Trimming shortened V by 0 bases and J by 9 bases, and 10 bases separated the two germline ends. CDR1 is SGHNT, CDR2 YYREEE, per germline (reference sequence). The CDR3 covers 13 residues. This CDR3 reads CASSLGERREQFF. In nucleotides, the CDR3 is TGTGCCAGCAGCTTGGGGGAGAGGCGTGAGCAGTTCTTC.

V and J are TRBV4-3 and TRBJ2-1, with D uncertain. CDR3 size: 12 residues. With 0 bases removed from V and 7 bases from J, the gap between germline ends came to 4 bases. Per germline, CDR1 LGHNA and CDR2 YSLEER. The CDR3 reads CASSQDVNEQFF. The CDR3 nucleotides are TGCGCCAGCAGCCAAGATGTTAATGAGCAGTTCTTC.

This chain links TRBV7-2 with TRBJ2-5; the D gene could be TRBD1 or TRBD2 (7 bases each). Germline lookup yields CDR1 SGHTA and CDR2 FQGNSA. The CDR3 covers 15 residues. V was cut by 4 bases and J by 1 base, with 13 bases left in between. The CDR3 loop is CASSSRGGPQETQYF. The CDR3 DNA sequence: TGTGCCAGCAGCTCCAGGGGGGGGCCCCAAGAGACCCAGTACTTC.

The chain combines TRBV2 with TRBJ2-5; maybe TRBD1 (5 bases). Germline V gene sequence: CDR1 SNHLY, CDR2 FYNNEI. The CDR3 runs 13 residues. The germline V and J ends were trimmed by 4 bases and 1 base, with 7 bases remaining between them. CDR3 nucleotides: TGTGCCAGCAGTGGACAGATCCAAGAGACCCAGTACTTC. Translated, it gives CASSGQIQETQYF.

V gene TRBV18 combines with J gene TRBJ1-5, with a possible D match to TRBD1 (5 bases). Trimming pared 6 bases from V and 5 bases from J, leaving 11 bases between. Germline V gene sequence: CDR1 KGHSH, CDR2 LQKENI. The CDR3 sequence is 13 residues long. The DNA of the CDR3 is TGTGCCAGCTCCCCTACGACAGATCAGCCCCAGCATTTT. As protein: CASSPTTDQPQHF.

The chain links TRBV19 to TRBJ2-6; weak D call: TRBD1 (6 bases). This CDR3 has 18 amino acids. Trimming took off 3 bases at V and 2 bases at J, with 17 bases between the two ends. Germline CDR1 reads LNHDA; CDR2 reads SQIVND (reference sequence). CDR3 nucleotides: TGTGCCAGTAGTATTTCAGGACAGAAGACCGCTGGGGCCAACGTCCTGACTTTC. This sequence encodes CASSISGQKTAGANVLTF.

The sample holds one count of this clone. The chain couples TRBV30 to TRBJ1-6, with TRBD1 identical over 10 bases. The CDR3 runs 13 residues. J gave up 8 bases and V 3 bases, and 1 base lay outside the gene matches. From germline, CDR1 is GTSNPN and CDR2 SVGIG (reference sequence). CDR3 nucleotide sequence: TGTGCCTGGAGGACAGGGGGCGATTCACCCCTCCACTTT. Translated, it gives CAWRTGGDSPLHF.

Only a few counts were recorded for this clone. The chain couples TRBV5-4 to TRBJ1-1; 9 bases match TRBD1. The ends lost 7 bases at V and 5 bases at J; junction bases unmatched: 12. This CDR3 is 15 amino acids long. CDR1 and CDR2 (germline): SGHNT, YYREEE (reference sequence). DNA for the CDR3: TGTGCCAGCCGATCGGACAGGGGAATCGTGACTGAAGCTTTCTTT. This codes for CASRSDRGIVTEAFF.

This chain's CDR3 is CASSPLAGGNGELFF. The CDR3 DNA sequence: TGCGCCAGCAGCCCCCTAGCGGGAGGGAACGGGGAGCTGTTTTTT. J is TRBJ2-2 and V is TRBV5-1; TRBD2 matches at 12 bases. CDR3 length: 15 amino acids. Trimming cost V 4 bases and J 7 bases; bases outside gene matches: 5. CDR1 SGHRS and CDR2 YFSETQ come from the germline V gene.

This chain connects TRBV5-1 to TRBJ1-1; 9 positions agree with TRBD1. The CDR3 has 15 amino acids. J gave up 0 bases and V 4 bases, and 4 bases lay outside the gene matches. Germline-derived CDR1 and CDR2 are SGHRS and YFSETQ. The CDR3 here is CASSLGTGLNTEAFF. The CDR3 bases are TGCGCCAGCAGCCTAGGGACAGGGTTGAACACTGAAGCTTTCTTT.

V gene TRBV30 combines with J gene TRBJ2-2; D is perhaps TRBD1 or TRBD2 (5 bases each). The ends were cut back, 3 bases at V and 1 base at J, with 21 bases in the middle. Germline lookup yields CDR1 GTSNPN and CDR2 SVGIG (reference sequence). The CDR3 consists of 18 residues. For the CDR3, the DNA is TGTGCCTGGAGCAGAAGGTTGGGGGAATGGAGGAACACCGGGGAGCTGTTTTTT. It translates to CAWSRRLGEWRNTGELFF.

With regard to this clone: A single base separates this from a much larger clone, so it may be a read error. The V call is TRBV7-9, the J call TRBJ2-5; D is unresolved. CDR3 length: 12 residues. Germline values: CDR1 SEHNR, CDR2 FQNEAQ (reference sequence). V lost 1 base and J lost 5, with 5 bases in between. CDR3 region: CASSLDQETQYF. CDR3 nucleotides: TGTGCCAGCAGCTTAGATCAGGAGACCCAGTACTTC.